Listed below are T cell receptor beta chains from one sample, sequenced in a study of blood T cell repertoires in COVID-19. Sequenced by immunoSEQ multiplex PCR; TCRdb stores in-frame clones only, minus some. The sample has about 190,000 clones, less than 80% seen once. Sequencing used peripheral blood. These receptors came from a woman aged 45-60 years with acute or convalescent COVID-19. The CDR3 runs from the conserved cysteine through the conserved F or W. D genes are given only for firm matches.

TRBV10-2 | TRBD1 | CASSPDRGVSYEQYF
TRBV11-2 | - | CASSLDSRDLIHYEQYF
TRBV24-1 | TRBD2 | CATTSTSGGNTNTGELFF
TRBV19 | - | CASSPAGPSSYGYTF
TRBV5-1 | - | CASSLGQDYGYTF
TRBV6-5 | - | CASRRAANYGYTF
TRBV7-8 | - | CASSLRANPPYNEQFF
TRBV2 | TRBD1 | CASRETGVSNQPQHF
TRBV3-1/TRBV3-2 | TRBD1 | CASSLNHRGGKNTEAFF
TRBV29-1 | - | CSVDAGKNRNTGELFF
TRBV28 | - | CASSLTGYNQPQHF
TRBV30 | - | CAWAVGGITEAFF
TRBV15 | TRBD1 | CATSRDPGGQGGETQYF
TRBV5-1 | - | CASSPEKTSSYEQYF
TRBV18 | TRBD1 | CASSPGTADTQYF
TRBV24-1 | - | CATSDRATGHGELFF
TRBV15 | - | CATSRENGVSMGEQYF
TRBV9 | - | CASSGTRGSTGELFF
TRBV11-3 | - | CASSPTNTEAFF
TRBV6-5 | - | CASSPNRNPYEQYF
TRBV9 | - | CASSAQGNYGYTF
TRBV7-8 | - | CASSQLGTNEQFF
TRBV29-1 | TRBD2 | CSVEDWGLAGGNPKNIQYF
TRBV2 | TRBD1 | CASRKDFQDRGDNEQFF
TRBV10-2 | - | CATNEEAGLMNTEAFF
TRBV4-3 | TRBD2 | CASKPGLAKDNEQFF
TRBV28 | - | CATRSPGGGQPQHF
TRBV24-1 | TRBD1 | CATSDRQGTNEKLFF
TRBV30 | - | CAWRRKGQANYGYTF
TRBV5-6 | - | CASSPLPGSYNSPLHF
TRBV2 | - | CASSEWERTGELFF
TRBV5-6 | TRBD1 | CASSRDRKYGYTF
TRBV19 | - | CASSIDAGPLFNYGYTF
TRBV2 | - | CASSQSYRVNYGYTF
TRBV11-2 | TRBD1 | CASSSGGGVDQYF
TRBV5-4 | - | CASSLATAGKMELFF